These 11 T cell receptor beta chains originate from one sample sequenced in a study of shared clonotypes between healthy human individuals. TCRdb's copy holds only in-frame clones and misses some; the assay was immunoSEQ multiplex PCR. The sample lists just over 2,000,000 clones, just under 95% occurring once. Selected positively for CCR7 and CD45RO-negative, naive CD8 cells excluded terminally differentiated effector memory CD45RA+ cells. Sequenced sample: naive CD8+ T cells sorted from blood. The source of these receptors is a man aged 18 to 30 in good health.

The table lists this clone with a count of one. Other DNA sequences in this specimen translate into the identical CDR3. J is TRBJ2-7 and V is TRBV27, with TRBD1 identical over 7 bases. V lost 4 bases to trimming and J lost 6 bases; unmatched junction nucleotides: 3. This CDR3 is 12 amino acids long. CDR1 and CDR2 from the germline V gene are MNHEY and SMNVEV (reference sequence). CDR3 amino acids: CASSSTGREQYF. The CDR3 DNA sequence: TGTGCCAGCAGTTCGACAGGGCGCGAGCAGTACTTC.

The chain couples TRBV11-2 to TRBJ2-3; D uncertain. The CDR3 sequence is 15 residues long. V lost 5 bases and J 4 bases, leaving 16 bases between the germline ends. CDR1 SGHAT and CDR2 FQNNGV come from the germline V gene. CDR3 DNA sequence: TGTGCCAGCAGCCAATCCACATGGTTGGCAGATACGCAGTATTTT. Encoded protein: CASSQSTWLADTQYF.

This rearrangement joins TRBV10-1 to TRBJ2-7; D is uncertain. The CDR3 length is 11 residues. The germline V gene has CDR1 WNHNN and CDR2 SYGVQD (reference sequence). V was clipped by 6 bases and J by 4 bases, with 7 bases between them. DNA for the CDR3: TGCGCCAGCAGAGGAAGGTACGAGCAGTACTTC. Translated: CASRGRYEQYF.

The chain couples TRBV5-1 to TRBJ2-3, with D maybe TRBD2 (5 bases). CDR3 length: 13 amino acids. CDR1 and CDR2 from the germline V gene are SGHRS and YFSETQ. Trimming took off 7 bases at V and 6 bases at J, with 15 bases between the two ends. CDR3 sequence reads: CASGPSSIDTQYF. The CDR3 DNA is TGCGCCAGCGGACCATCTAGCATCGATACGCAGTATTTT.

The genes are TRBV27 and TRBJ2-1, with 9 bases lining up with TRBD1. This CDR3 contains 18 residues. J lost 0 bases, V lost 1 base, and 7 bases had no gene match. Germline V CDR1 and CDR2: MNHEY, SMNVEV (reference sequence). Written as DNA, the CDR3 is TGTGCCAGCAGTTTATTTGGGACAGGGTTAGTCTCCTACAATGAGCAGTTCTTC. It codes for CASSLFGTGLVSYNEQFF.

This chain joins TRBV14 and TRBJ2-1; unclear D gene. Trimming removed 0 bases from V and 6 bases from J, with 9 bases in between. Germline CDR1 and CDR2: SGHDN and FVKESK. The CDR3 is made up of 14 amino acids. The CDR3 coding sequence is TGTGCCAGCAGCCAAGATAATGGTCCCAATGAGCAGTTCTTC. It translates to CASSQDNGPNEQFF.

This rearrangement joins TRBV18 to TRBJ2-1; 13 positions agree with TRBD2. Trimming took 2 bases from V and 7 from J; bases not matched to a gene: 5. The CDR3 is 16 residues long. The V gene's germline CDR1 is KGHSH and CDR2 LQKENI. CDR3 residues: CASSPGGLAGPNEQFF. Here the CDR3 DNA reads TGTGCCAGCTCACCAGGGGGACTAGCGGGGCCAAATGAGCAGTTCTTC.

With regard to this clone: Other nucleotide sequences from this sample produce the same CDR3. This chain connects TRBV2 to TRBJ1-2; maybe TRBD1 (5 bases). The V gene lost 4 bases and the J gene lost 2 bases, with 8 bases spanning the gap. Per the germline V gene, CDR1 is SNHLY and CDR2 is FYNNEI. The CDR3 runs 13 residues. The CDR3 DNA follows: TGTGCCAGCAGTGGGGAGGGGAACTATGGCTACACCTTC. Its protein product is CASSGEGNYGYTF.

CDR3 in amino acids: CASSDTSNQPQHF. The DNA of the CDR3 is TGCGCCAGCAGTGATACTAGCAATCAGCCCCAGCATTTT. The V call is TRBV10-2, the J call TRBJ1-5, with no clear D. CDR1 is WSHSY, CDR2 SAAADI, per germline. V shed 3 bases and J shed 0 bases, with 3 bases lying between them. The CDR3 totals 13 residues.

This chain uses TRBV6-1 with TRBJ2-1; D unclear. Trimming shortened V by 7 bases and J by 6 bases, and 7 bases separated the two germline ends. The germline CDR1 and CDR2 sequences are MNHNS and SASEGT. The length of the CDR3 is 11 residues. The CDR3 DNA reads TGTGCCAGCAATCTAGGCAATGAGCAGTTCTTC. This sequence encodes CASNLGNEQFF.

The rearrangement joins TRBV11-2 to TRBJ2-2, with D possibly TRBD2 on 5 matching bases. The CDR3 length is 16 residues. The germline V and J ends were trimmed by 3 bases and 2 bases, with 13 bases remaining between them. Germline V gene sequence: CDR1 SGHAT, CDR2 FQNNGV. For the CDR3, the DNA is TGTGCCAGCAGCTTTCCGTCCGGACTTAACACCGGGGAGCTGTTTTTT. This encodes CASSFPSGLNTGELFF.